This TCR beta chain was captured by sequencing in a study of T cell changes during pregnancy in multiple sclerosis (dated by TCRdb to about 2019). Background for the entire study: The study examined how the T cell repertoire changed over the course of pregnancy in women with multiple sclerosis.

The library was built by means of the immunoSEQ multiplex PCR assay. Drawn from immuneACCESS, this table holds only the in-frame rearrangements with V and J called that TCRdb kept. Clones are partly lost; checked studies trace under half to an unresolved V gene and leave the rest unexplained. The table for this sample lists over 35,000 clones; approximately 91% of them were counted only once. The ten largest clones represent about 0.42% of the sample. Of note for this clone: Its target antigen remains unknown. The record has no base qualities; no much larger clone is one base away.

The CDR3 sequence holds 15 residues, the cysteine and phenylalanine included. Kept here is only the CDR3 DNA, which spans 45 bases and is read in frame from base 1. The germline V gene gives CDR1 as SGHTA and CDR2 as FQGNSA. Germline trimming: 4 bases from V, 2 bases from J; junction bases outside gene matches: 6. The clonotype comes from a female donor in good health, enrolled as a control in a pregnancy study. Sequencing was performed on CD4+ T cells from peripheral blood mononuclear cells, taken in the third trimester of pregnancy. This sequence uses TRBV7-2 and TRBJ2-7; 9 bases in between match TRBD2. The DNA is TGTGCCAGCAGCTCCTCTAGCGGGAAAACCTACGAGCAGTACTTC. It encodes CASSSSSGKTYEQYF.